Described below is a single T cell receptor (beta chain) sequence and its context. This record comes from a study of blood T cell repertoires in COVID-19. Study overall: Sites across the United States, Italy and Spain contributed samples from acute and convalescent COVID-19. PBMCs, B-cell-depleted T cells, or T cells were the source of the cDNA or gDNA that made up the material.

There are 13 residues in the CDR3. CDR1 is MNHEY and CDR2 is SMNVEV in the germline V gene (reference sequence). V gave up 5 bases and J gave up 8 bases, with 14 bases separating them. Study processing details: How many nucleated cells were present was estimated from reference gene primer amplification. Produced via immunoSEQ multiplex PCR; TCRdb's table is partial and in-frame only. The DNA was the basis for D and trimming; V, J and clone size are from that table. This repertoire shows some 200,000 clones, 85% to 90% found once; its top ten account for more than 5.5%. This clonotype was obtained from an older man with acute or convalescent COVID-19. J is TRBJ2-3 and V is TRBV27; maybe TRBD1 (6 bases). The specimen was peripheral blood. CDR3: CASSPRQELTQYF. The CDR3 DNA is TGTGCCAGCAGTCCCCGACAGGAGCTTACGCAGTATTTT.